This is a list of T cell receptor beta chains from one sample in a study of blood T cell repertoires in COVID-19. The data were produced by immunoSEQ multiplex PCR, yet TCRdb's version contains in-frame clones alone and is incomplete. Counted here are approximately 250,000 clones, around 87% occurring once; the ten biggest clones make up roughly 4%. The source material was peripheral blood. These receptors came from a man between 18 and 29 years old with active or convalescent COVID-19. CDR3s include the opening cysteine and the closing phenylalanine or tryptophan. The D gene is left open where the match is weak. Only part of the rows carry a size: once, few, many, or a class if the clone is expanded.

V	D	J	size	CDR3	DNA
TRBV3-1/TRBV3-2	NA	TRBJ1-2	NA	CASSPNDFRGVTYGYTF	TGTGCCAGCAGCCCCAATGATTTTCGGGGAGTAACGTATGGCTACACCTTC
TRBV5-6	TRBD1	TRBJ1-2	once	CASTQGAASYGYTF	TGTGCCAGCACTCAGGGGGCGGCTAGCTATGGCTACACCTTC
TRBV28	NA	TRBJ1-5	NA	CASSPQTDQPQHF	TGTGCCAGCAGTCCCCAAACGGATCAGCCCCAGCATTTT
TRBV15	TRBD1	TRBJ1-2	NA	CATSGGTEYNYGYTF	TGTGCCACCAGCGGCGGGACAGAATATAACTATGGCTACACCTTC
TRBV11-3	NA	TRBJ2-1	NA	CASSFLAGFSYNEQFF	TGTGCCAGCAGCTTCTTGGCGGGATTCTCCTACAATGAGCAGTTCTTC
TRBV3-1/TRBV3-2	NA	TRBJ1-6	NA	CASSQTVGTLGSPLHF	TGTGCCAGCAGCCAGACAGTAGGGACTCTAGGGTCACCCCTCCACTTT
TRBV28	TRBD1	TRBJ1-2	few	CASSSGQENYGYTF	TGTGCCAGCAGCTCCGGACAGGAAAACTATGGCTACACCTTC
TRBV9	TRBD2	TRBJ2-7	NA	CASSVGLAGGVHEQYF	TGTGCCAGCAGCGTAGGACTAGCGGGAGGAGTCCACGAGCAGTACTTC
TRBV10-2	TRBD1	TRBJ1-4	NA	CASSEATGDGEKLFF	TGCGCCAGCAGCGAAGCGACAGGGGATGGGGAAAAACTGTTTTTT
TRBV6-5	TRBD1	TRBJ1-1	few	CASSRGQGGTEAFF	TGTGCCAGCAGCCGTGGACAGGGTGGGACTGAAGCTTTCTTT
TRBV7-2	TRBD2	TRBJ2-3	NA	CASSSTSGGRDTQYF	TGTGCCAGCAGCTCAACTAGCGGGGGGCGAGATACGCAGTATTTT
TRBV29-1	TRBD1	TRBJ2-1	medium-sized	CSVVGTGRIDEQFF	TGCAGCGTTGTCGGGACAGGGAGGATCGATGAGCAGTTCTTC
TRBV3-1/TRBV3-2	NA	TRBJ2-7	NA	CASSRQGGYEQYF	TGTGCCAGCAGTAGACAAGGTGGGTACGAGCAGTACTTC
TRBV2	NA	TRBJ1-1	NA	CATLNPGDTEAFF	TGTGCCACCCTGAACCCCGGGGACACTGAAGCTTTCTTT
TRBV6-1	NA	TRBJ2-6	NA	CASSDTAGANVLTF	TGTGCCAGCAGTGATACGGCTGGGGCCAACGTCCTGACTTTC
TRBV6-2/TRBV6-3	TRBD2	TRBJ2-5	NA	CASSYVAGGLGQETQYF	TGTGCCAGCAGTTACGTTGCGGGAGGCTTGGGCCAAGAGACCCAGTACTTC
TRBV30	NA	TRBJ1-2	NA	CAWSVRRELGYTF	TGTGCCTGGAGTGTACGTAGGGAGTTGGGCTACACCTTC
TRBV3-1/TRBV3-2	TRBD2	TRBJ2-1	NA	CASSQEGTSGRGRYNEQFF	TGTGCCAGCAGCCAAGAGGGGACTAGCGGGAGGGGGCGGTACAATGAGCAGTTCTTC
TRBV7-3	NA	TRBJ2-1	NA	CASSLAPAGSSYNEQFF	TGTGCCAGCAGCTTAGCGCCGGCAGGAAGCTCCTACAATGAGCAGTTCTTC
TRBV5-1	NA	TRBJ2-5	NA	CASSSYNQETQYF	TGCGCCAGCAGCTCGTACAATCAAGAGACCCAGTACTTC
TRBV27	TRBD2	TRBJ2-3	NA	CASSLSPGTSADTQYF	TGTGCCAGCAGTTTAAGTCCCGGGACTAGCGCAGATACGCAGTATTTT
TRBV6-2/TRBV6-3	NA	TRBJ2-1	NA	CASGFQGEQFF	TGTGCCAGCGGTTTCCAGGGTGAGCAGTTCTTC
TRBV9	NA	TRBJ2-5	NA	CASSVESTMVAPQYF	TGTGCCAGCAGCGTAGAAAGTACCATGGTGGCTCCCCAGTACTTC
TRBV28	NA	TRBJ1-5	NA	CASQSNQPQHF	TGTGCCAGCCAAAGCAATCAGCCCCAGCATTTT
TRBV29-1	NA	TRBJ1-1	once	CSVKTVFDTEAFF	TGCAGCGTGAAGACAGTTTTTGACACTGAAGCTTTCTTT
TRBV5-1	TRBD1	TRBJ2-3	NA	CASSAEGAITTDTQYF	TGCGCCAGCAGCGCAGAGGGGGCGATCACGACAGATACGCAGTATTTT
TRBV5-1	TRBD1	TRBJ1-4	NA	CASRIGTEEKLFF	TGCGCCAGCAGGATAGGGACAGAGGAAAAACTGTTTTTT